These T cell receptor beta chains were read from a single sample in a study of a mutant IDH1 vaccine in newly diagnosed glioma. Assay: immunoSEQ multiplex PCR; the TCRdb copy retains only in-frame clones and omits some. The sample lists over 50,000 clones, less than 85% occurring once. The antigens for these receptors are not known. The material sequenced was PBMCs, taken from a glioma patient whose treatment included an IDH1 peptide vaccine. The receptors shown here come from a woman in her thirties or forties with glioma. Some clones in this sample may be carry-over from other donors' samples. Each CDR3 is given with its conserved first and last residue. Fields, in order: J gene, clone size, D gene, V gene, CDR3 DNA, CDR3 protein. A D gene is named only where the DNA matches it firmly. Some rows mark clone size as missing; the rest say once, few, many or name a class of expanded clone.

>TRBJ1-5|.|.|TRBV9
TGTGCCAGCAGCGTCGATCAGGGACAGCCCCAGCATTTT
CASSVDQGQPQHF
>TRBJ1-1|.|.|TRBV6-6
TGTGCCAGCAGTGATACAGGGTACACTGAAGCTTTCTTT
CASSDTGYTEAFF
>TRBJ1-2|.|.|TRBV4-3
TGCGCCAGCAGCCAACCGGGGGAGCCGAGCTACACCTTC
CASSQPGEPSYTF
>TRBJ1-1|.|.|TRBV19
TGTGCCAGTAGTGCTCCGGGACAACCTACCGTAAAAGCTTTCTTT
CASSAPGQPTVKAFF
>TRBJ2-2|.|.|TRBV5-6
TGTGCCAGCAGCTTTATCGAGCTGGCCGGGGAGCTGTTTTTT
CASSFIELAGELFF
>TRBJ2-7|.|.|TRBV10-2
TGCGCCAGCAGTGAGTGGGGACGACGAATCTACGAGCAGTACTTC
CASSEWGRRIYEQYF
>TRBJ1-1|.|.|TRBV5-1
TGCGCCAGCAGCTTGTCAGACTCAACCTGGGCTTTCTTT
CASSLSDSTWAFF
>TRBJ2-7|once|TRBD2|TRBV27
TGTGCCAGCAGTAACCCTAGCGGGTCAACCTACGAGCAGTACTTC
CASSNPSGSTYEQYF
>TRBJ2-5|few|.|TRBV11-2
TGTGCCAGCAGCTGGAGGACAAGGACCCTTGGAGAGACCCAGTACTTC
CASSWRTRTLGETQYF
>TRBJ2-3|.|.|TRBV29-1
TGCAGCGGAGGGGTAGATACGCAGTATTTT
CSGGVDTQYF
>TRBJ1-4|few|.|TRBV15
TGTGCCACCAGCAGAGGATGGGGCTCGTTTCTTATAGGTGAAAAACTGTTTTTT
CATSRGWGSFLIGEKLFF
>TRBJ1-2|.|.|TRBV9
TGTGCCAGCAGCGTAGGAGGAGGGCAAAACTATGGCTACACCTTC
CASSVGGGQNYGYTF
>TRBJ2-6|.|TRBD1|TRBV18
TGTGCCAGCTCACCACTAGACAGGGCTGGGGCCAACGTCCTGACTTTC
CASSPLDRAGANVLTF
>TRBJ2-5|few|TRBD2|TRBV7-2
TGTGCCAGCAGCTCGCCGGGGGGGCGAGAGACCCAGTACTTC
CASSSPGGRETQYF
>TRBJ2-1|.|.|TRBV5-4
TGTGCCAGCAGCTTGAACTGGAGGAATGAGCAGTTCTTC
CASSLNWRNEQFF
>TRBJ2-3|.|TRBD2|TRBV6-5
TGTGCCAGCAGCAGGTGGCGGGGGGACACAGATACGCAGTATTTT
CASSRWRGDTDTQYF